The next 23 T cell receptor beta chains were all read from a single sample in a study of control samples from healthy donors and cancer patients. This table comes from immunoSEQ multiplex PCR, and its TCRdb copy is limited to in-frame clones, with some not included. Of tens of thousands of clones detected, around 84% appear once; the ten largest clones hold 38%. The sequencing sample was made of PBMCs. These receptors came from a man between 65 and 85 years old with lung cancer.

The chain couples TRBV9 to TRBJ2-5; TRBD2 matches at 9 bases. Unmatched junction bases numbered 8, after V lost 4 bases and J lost 1 base. There are 16 residues in the CDR3. Germline V CDR1 and CDR2: SGDLS, YYNGEE. CDR3 protein: CASSLAAGGRQETQYF. Written as DNA, the CDR3 is TGTGCCAGCAGCCTAGCCGCGGGGGGGCGCCAAGAGACCCAGTACTTC.

The gene calls are TRBV12-3 or TRBV12-4 and TRBJ2-7, with no clear D. The CDR3 loop spans 12 amino acids. Trimming cost V 7 bases and J 7 bases, with 14 bases left between them. As DNA, the CDR3 is TGTGCCAGCACCCCGGCGAACCAAGAGCAGTACTTC. Residues: CASTPANQEQYF.

The chain combines TRBV4-3 with TRBJ1-4; tentative D call: TRBD1 (6 bases). The V end was cut by 0 bases, the J end by 5 bases, with 13 bases between. Germline values: CDR1 LGHNA, CDR2 YSLEER. CDR3 size: 16 residues. The CDR3 region is CASSQDSPGDNEKLFF. CDR3 in DNA: TGCGCCAGCAGCCAAGATAGCCCAGGGGACAATGAAAAACTGTTTTTT.

V and J are TRBV6-4 and TRBJ2-2; D is unresolved. The CDR3 extends over 13 amino acids. The V gene lost 5 bases and the J gene lost 4 bases, with 8 bases spanning the gap. CDR1 is MRHNA, CDR2 SNTAGT, per germline. CDR3 residues: CASSTSITGELFF. CDR3 nucleotides: TGTGCCAGCAGTACGTCTATCACCGGGGAGCTGTTTTTT.

This chain joins TRBV24-1 and TRBJ1-1, with a possible D match to TRBD1 (6 bases). Germline V CDR1 and CDR2: KGHDR, SFDVKD. Trimming left V 5 bases short and J 7 bases short, with 10 bases between. The CDR3 runs 12 residues. CDR3 nucleotide sequence: TGTGCCACCAGTGGAGGCAGGGGTGAAGCTTTCTTT. This encodes CATSGGRGEAFF.

The rearrangement joins TRBV5-6 to TRBJ2-2; 9 positions agree with TRBD2. V dropped 0 bases and J dropped 5; count of bases not matched to a gene: 5. This CDR3 has 16 residues. CDR1 is SGHDT, CDR2 YYEEEE, per germline. CDR3 coding DNA: TGTGCCAGCAGCTTGGCTGGCGGGGGGGGGACCGGGGAGCTGTTTTTT. This codes for CASSLAGGGGTGELFF.

The genes are TRBV24-1 and TRBJ2-5; unclear D gene. The V end was cut by 8 bases, the J end by 5 bases, with 17 bases between. The length of the CDR3 is 14 residues. In germline, CDR1 is KGHDR, CDR2 SFDVKD. CDR3 DNA sequence: TGTGCCACCACTCCGGGTCCCAAGGCGGAGACCCAGTACTTC. Amino acids: CATTPGPKAETQYF.

The chain joins TRBV9 to TRBJ1-6; TRBD1 is a possible D gene (6 bases). In germline, CDR1 is SGDLS, CDR2 YYNGEE. CDR3 size: 13 residues. Trimming took off 3 bases at V and 12 bases at J, with 13 bases between the two ends. The CDR3 nucleotides are TGTGCCAGCAGCGGCACGGACAGATTACCCCTCCACTTT. Translation gives CASSGTDRLPLHF. Looking up the rest from reference TRBV9 and TRBJ1-6 gives the full variable domain: DSGVTQTPKHLITATGQRVTLRCSPRSGDLSVYWYQQSLDQGLQFLIQYYNGEERAKGNILERFSAQQFPDLHSELNLSSLELGDSALYFCASSGTDRLPLHFGNGTRLTVT.

V gene TRBV2 combines with J gene TRBJ2-3, with D possibly matching TRBD2 (5 bases). Germline V gives CDR1 SNHLY, CDR2 FYNNEI. The CDR3 extends over 14 amino acids. V lost 6 bases and J 1 base, leaving 11 bases between the germline ends. CDR3 sequence reads: CASSGKERTDTQYF. The CDR3 DNA sequence: TGTGCCAGCAGCGGGAAAGAGCGCACAGATACGCAGTATTTT.

V usage is TRBV11-2 and J usage is TRBJ2-2, with TRBD2 matching over 13 bases. Germline V lookup: CDR1 SGHAT, CDR2 FQNNGV. This CDR3 is 18 amino acids long. With V trimmed by 1 base and J by 9 bases, 11 bases remained unmatched. CDR3: CASSLGRTSGGLGRELFF. The DNA of the CDR3 is TGTGCCAGCAGCTTAGGGCGGACTAGCGGGGGCCTCGGGAGGGAGCTGTTTTTT.

This clone was found once. The rearrangement links TRBV5-1 to TRBJ2-3; TRBD1 agrees at 8 bases. V dropped 0 bases and J dropped 4; count of bases not matched to a gene: 4. CDR1 and CDR2 (germline): SGHRS, YFSETQ. The CDR3 is made up of 15 amino acids. Here the CDR3 reads CASSLGAGGADTQYF. CDR3 in DNA: TGCGCCAGCAGCTTGGGGGCAGGGGGCGCAGATACGCAGTATTTT.

This chain uses TRBV9 with TRBJ2-2; either TRBD1 or TRBD2 may fit D (5 bases each). Germline CDR1 SGDLS, CDR2 YYNGEE. The CDR3 extends over 17 amino acids. Trimming stripped 0 bases from V and 3 bases from J, with 15 bases between. The CDR3 loop is CASSVVPIGTYTGELFF. The CDR3 coding sequence is TGTGCCAGCAGCGTAGTACCCATCGGGACGTACACCGGGGAGCTGTTTTTT.

This sequence joins TRBV12-5 and TRBJ2-7; 7 nucleotides agree with TRBD1. The length of the CDR3 is 14 residues. The V gene end was trimmed by 4 bases and the J gene end by 5 bases; junction bases not matched to a gene: 8. Germline CDR1 LGHNT, CDR2 FRNRAP. The CDR3 protein is CASGSRQGRNEQYF. The CDR3 DNA reads as TGTGCTAGTGGTTCTCGACAGGGTCGGAACGAGCAGTACTTC.

The rearrangement links TRBV5-5 to TRBJ2-1; 13 bases are shared with TRBD2. The germline V gene encodes CDR1 SGHKS and CDR2 YYEKEE (reference sequence). The CDR3 is made up of 18 amino acids. V shed 3 bases and J 0 bases; nucleotides not matched to a gene: 6. The CDR3 DNA follows: TGTGCCAGCAGCTGGCGGACTAGCGGGGGATCCTCCTACAATGAGCAGTTCTTC. This codes for CASSWRTSGGSSYNEQFF.

This clone was observed a few times. The chain links TRBV9 to TRBJ2-5, with D maybe TRBD2 (6 bases). The germline CDR1 and CDR2 sequences are SGDLS and YYNGEE. The CDR3 runs 12 residues. With 3 bases removed from V and 7 bases from J, the gap between germline ends came to 10 bases. CDR3 DNA: TGTGCCAGCAGCGGATACGGGGGGACCCAGTACTTC. This sequence encodes CASSGYGGTQYF.

V gene TRBV18 combines with J gene TRBJ1-4; 9 bases fit TRBD1. V lost 4 bases, J lost 8 bases, and 14 bases stayed unmatched. This CDR3 region has 17 residues. Germline CDR1 and CDR2: KGHSH and LQKENI. CDR3 sequence reads: CASSQFPGQGRREKLFF. The CDR3 coding sequence is TGTGCCAGCTCACAATTCCCGGGACAGGGACGTCGAGAAAAACTGTTTTTT.

This chain connects TRBV20-1 to TRBJ2-7; D remains ambiguous. The CDR3 has 11 residues. The germline V gene encodes CDR1 DFQATT and CDR2 SNEGSKA (reference sequence). V lost 6 bases, J lost 3 bases, and 9 bases lay in between. In DNA form, the CDR3 reads TGCAGTGCCCCTCGAGGCTACGAGCAGTACTTC. Its protein product is CSAPRGYEQYF.

The chain has TRBV3-1 (or the pseudogene TRBV3-2) and TRBJ2-7; D possibly uses TRBD1 or TRBD2 (5 bases each). CDR1 is LGHDT and CDR2 is YNNKEL in the germline V gene (reference sequence). Trimming removed 6 bases at V and 0 bases at J, with 12 bases between. This CDR3 is 14 amino acids long. The CDR3 here is CASSRDGLSYEQYF. CDR3 sequence (DNA): TGTGCCAGCAGTCGGGACGGCCTCTCCTACGAGCAGTACTTC.

This chain joins TRBV19 and TRBJ2-3; no clear D gene. Germline CDR1 LNHDA, CDR2 SQIVND (reference sequence). The CDR3 is made up of 13 amino acids. The ends were cut back, 6 bases at V and 0 bases at J, with 7 bases in the middle. The CDR3 loop reads CASSGYSTDTQYF. The CDR3 region has the DNA TGTGCCAGTAGCGGCTATAGCACAGATACGCAGTATTTT.

This clone was detected a few times. The CDR3 loop reads CASSPNGGEQFF. Here the CDR3 DNA reads TGTGCCAGCAGCCCGAATGGGGGAGAGCAGTTCTTC. The chain links TRBV3-1 (or the pseudogene TRBV3-2) to TRBJ2-1; D assignment may be TRBD1 or TRBD2 (5 bases each). CDR3 length: 12 amino acids. V was pared by 4 bases and J by 10 bases, with 11 bases between. CDR1 is LGHDT and CDR2 is YNNKEL in the germline V gene (reference sequence).

The V gene is TRBV11-1, the J gene TRBJ2-7; TRBD2 matches at 8 bases. The germline gives CDR1 SGHAT, CDR2 FQDESV (reference sequence). This CDR3 is 14 amino acids long. The junction had 4 bases not matched to a gene; V was cut back by 5 bases and J by 1 base. CDR3 protein: CASSRGGASYEQYF. CDR3 coding DNA: TGTGCCAGCAGCCGGGGGGGGGCGTCCTACGAGCAGTACTTC. Together with reference TRBV11-1 and TRBJ2-7, the CDR3 gives the full variable domain: EAEVAQSPRYKITEKSQAVAFWCDPISGHATLYWYRQILGQGPELLVQFQDESVVDDSQLPKDRFSAERLKGVDSTLKIQPAELGDSAMYLCASSRGGASYEQYFGPGTRLTVT.

The CDR3 is CASSLNRGDGYTF. For the CDR3, the DNA is TGTGCCAGCAGCTTAAACAGGGGGGATGGCTACACCTTC. V and J are TRBV7-2 and TRBJ1-2, with TRBD1 identical over 8 bases. Trimming took 2 bases from V and 6 from J; bases not matched to a gene: 2. The length of the CDR3 is 13 residues. Germline loops: CDR1 SGHTA, CDR2 FQGNSA.

This clone was counted many times. DNA of the CDR3: TGTGCCAGCAGCTTGCTACTTCAGAACTATGGCTACACCTTC. This translates into CASSLLLQNYGYTF. This sequence joins TRBV5-6 and TRBJ1-2; D is ambiguous. Trimming cost V 1 base and J 2 bases, with 9 bases left between them. The germline V gene has CDR1 SGHDT and CDR2 YYEEEE. The length of the CDR3 is 14 residues.